This TCR beta chain was found in a study of blood T cell repertoires in COVID-19. Looking at the study overall: There were acute and convalescent COVID-19 samples, and they came from the United States, Italy and Spain. The cDNA or gDNA used as material had been derived from T cells, B-cell-depleted T cells, or PBMCs.

V was clipped by 4 bases and J by 2 bases; unmatched bases: 7. This CDR3 contains 16 residues. CDR1 and CDR2 (germline): SGHTA, FQGNSA. In the original workflow: Amplification of reference gene primers was used by the study to estimate nucleated cell counts. This table comes from immunoSEQ multiplex PCR, and its TCRdb copy is limited to in-frame clones, with some not included. V, J and clone size were drawn from that table, and D and trimming were deduced from the DNA. The repertoire includes 400,000 to 500,000 clones, nearly 90% of them detected once, and about 1.5% sits in the top ten. The study assigned cohorts using participant-reported clinical history.

Sequencing used PBMCs or T cells enriched from blood (not recorded which). This receptor was identified in a young woman who had been exposed to COVID-19. This rearrangement joins TRBV7-2 to TRBJ2-3, with 9 bases lining up with TRBD2. CDR3 in amino acids: CASSSRLAVYTDTQYF. The CDR3, as DNA: TGTGCCAGCAGCTCGAGACTAGCGGTTTACACAGATACGCAGTATTTT.